The 29 T cell receptor beta chains in this list originate from one sample, sequenced in a study of T cell responses to AZD1222 COVID-19 vaccine. Clones were sequenced by immunoSEQ multiplex PCR, and TCRdb holds only the in-frame ones, with some missing. The table has about 110,000 clones, roughly nine tenths seen once. The sample here was peripheral blood, taken on day 0 of AZD1222 vaccination. Receptor source: an adult in good health.

The table lists this clone with a count of one. The rearrangement links TRBV30 to TRBJ1-6; D is perhaps TRBD1 (6 bases). CDR1 is GTSNPN and CDR2 is SVGIG in the germline V gene (reference sequence). The CDR3 contains 13 residues. The ends were cut back, 3 bases at V and 7 bases at J, with 10 bases in the middle. The CDR3 region is CAWRRDINSPLHF. The CDR3 DNA reads TGTGCCTGGAGAAGGGACATCAATTCACCCCTCCACTTT.

The gene calls are TRBV18 and TRBJ2-7; 8 bases agree with TRBD1. The CDR3 sequence is 15 residues long. Germline assignment: CDR1 KGHSH and CDR2 LQKENI. The trim removed 2 bases at V and 3 bases at J, leaving 6 bases unmatched. The CDR3 nucleotides are TGTGCCAGCTCACCAGGGACAGGCGAGGGCTACGAGCAGTACTTC. Encoded protein: CASSPGTGEGYEQYF.

The V gene is TRBV15, the J gene TRBJ1-1, with D hard to call. In germline, CDR1 is LNHNV, CDR2 YYDKDF (reference sequence). Trimming shortened V by 3 bases and J by 4 bases, and 12 bases separated the two germline ends. The CDR3 extends over 14 amino acids. CDR3: CATSSQSKATEAFF. The CDR3 bases are TGTGCCACCAGCAGTCAGAGCAAGGCCACTGAAGCTTTCTTT.

The rearrangement links TRBV19 to TRBJ2-2, with TRBD2 matching 7 bases. Germline CDR1 reads LNHDA; CDR2 reads SQIVND (reference sequence). CDR3 length equals 16 residues. With V trimmed by 5 bases and J by 4 bases, 10 bases remained unmatched. CDR3 sequence (DNA): TGTGCCAGTAGTGACACCCAAGCGGGGTCCACCGGGGAGCTGTTTTTT. Translated, it gives CASSDTQAGSTGELFF.

This sequence joins TRBV30 and TRBJ2-1; D is ambiguous. V was pared by 3 bases and J by 7 bases, with 10 bases between. Germline V gene data show CDR1 as GTSNPN and CDR2 as SVGIG (reference sequence). The CDR3 runs to 12 residues. DNA for the CDR3: TGTGCCTGGAGAACCCCCGGGAATGAGCAGTTCTTC. Its protein is CAWRTPGNEQFF. Filled out from reference TRBV30 and TRBJ2-1, the complete variable domain reads SQTIHQWPATLVQPVGSPLSLECTVEGTSNPNLYWYRQAAGRGLQLLFYSVGIGQISSEVPQNLSASRPQDRQFILSSKKLLLSDSGFYLCAWRTPGNEQFFGPGTRLTVL.

The chain combines TRBV27 with TRBJ1-2; no clear D gene. With 2 bases removed from V and 4 bases from J, the gap between germline ends came to 20 bases. The CDR3 totals 17 residues. CDR1 and CDR2 from the germline V gene are MNHEY and SMNVEV (reference sequence). Here the CDR3 reads CASSLRGEELPLYGYTF. The CDR3 DNA sequence: TGTGCCAGCAGTTTACGCGGGGAAGAACTCCCCCTCTATGGCTACACCTTC.

J is TRBJ2-1 and V is TRBV3-1 (or the pseudogene TRBV3-2); 7 nucleotides align to TRBD2. In germline, CDR1 is LGHDT, CDR2 YNNKEL (reference sequence). The CDR3 extends over 14 amino acids. The V and J ends lost 6 bases and 4 bases, in that order; junction bases with no gene match: 6. Here the CDR3 reads CASRISGPYNEQFF. The CDR3, as DNA: TGTGCCAGCAGAATTAGCGGGCCTTACAATGAGCAGTTCTTC.

The chain carries TRBV4-1 and TRBJ1-2; 7 bases are a match to TRBD1. The CDR3 contains 14 residues. Germline values: CDR1 MGHRA, CDR2 YSYEKL. V gave up 4 bases and J gave up 4 bases; unmatched junction bases: 6. CDR3 region: CASSRDSFGYGYTF. CDR3 DNA: TGCGCCAGCAGCCGGGACAGTTTCGGCTATGGCTACACCTTC.

The chain carries TRBV6-5 and TRBJ1-5; D is unclear. Germline V lookup: CDR1 MNHEY, CDR2 SVGAGI. Trimming left V 6 bases short and J 5 bases short, with 14 bases between. This CDR3 region has 14 residues. The CDR3 bases are TGTGCCAGCAGCCGCGCCGGAGTCGATCAGCCCCAGCATTTT. Translation: CASSRAGVDQPQHF.

This clone was picked up one time. The CDR3, as DNA: TGTGCCACCCGGCGGGGGCAGATACCTCAAGAGACCCAGTACTTC. This codes for CATRRGQIPQETQYF. This chain links TRBV7-6 with TRBJ2-5, with D perhaps matching TRBD2 (7 bases). Trimming cost V 10 bases and J 2 bases, with 20 bases left between them. CDR1 SGHVS and CDR2 FNYEAQ come from the germline V gene. There are 15 residues in the CDR3.

V gene TRBV11-3 combines with J gene TRBJ2-2; 7 bases are a match to TRBD1. CDR3 length: 15 residues. Germline V CDR1 and CDR2: SGHNT, YENEEA. J was trimmed by 3 bases and V by 5 bases; bases with no gene match: 6. CDR3 sequence (DNA): TGTGCCAGCAGCATACAGGGGCTACACACCGGGGAGCTGTTTTTT. Its translation: CASSIQGLHTGELFF.

This chain uses TRBV7-9 with TRBJ2-7; 13 nucleotides line up with TRBD2. The trim removed 4 bases at V and 0 bases at J, leaving 12 bases unmatched. CDR3 size: 19 residues. Germline assignment: CDR1 SEHNR and CDR2 FQNEAQ (reference sequence). The CDR3 here is CASSYRRLAGGRSSYEQYF. Written as DNA, the CDR3 is TGTGCCAGCAGCTACCGCAGACTAGCGGGAGGACGAAGCTCCTACGAGCAGTACTTC.

This clone was observed a handful of times. This rearrangement joins TRBV5-6 to TRBJ2-1; D unresolved. V lost 1 base and J 8 bases, leaving 16 bases between the germline ends. The CDR3 consists of 15 residues. Germline V gene lookup returns CDR1 SGHDT and CDR2 YYEEEE. CDR3: CASSLLGSPFDEQFF. In DNA form, the CDR3 reads TGTGCCAGCAGCTTGTTAGGGTCCCCATTCGATGAGCAGTTCTTC.

This clone occurred once. V and J are TRBV7-2 and TRBJ1-3; D is unclear. V was cut by 5 bases and J by 8 bases, with 16 bases left in between. CDR1 is SGHTA and CDR2 is FQGNSA in the germline V gene. This CDR3 comprises 14 residues. The CDR3 is CASSLGVNTDTIYF. The CDR3 DNA is TGTGCCAGCAGCCTCGGGGTAAATACGGACACCATATATTTT. Based on the CDR3 plus reference TRBV7-2 and TRBJ1-3, the full variable domain is GAGVSQSPSNKVTEKGKDVELRCDPISGHTALYWYRQSLGQGLEFLIYFQGNSAPDKSGLPSDRFSAERTGGSVSTLTIQRTQQEDSAVYLCASSLGVNTDTIYFGEGSWLTVV.

The V call is TRBV2, the J call TRBJ1-5; TRBD1 matches at 7 bases. From germline, CDR1 is SNHLY and CDR2 FYNNEI. The CDR3 sequence is 14 residues long. The V gene end was trimmed by 3 bases and the J gene end by 2 bases; junction bases not matched to a gene: 1. Here the CDR3 DNA reads TGTGCCAGCAGTGAGACAGGGCGCAATCAGCCCCAGCATTTT. Its translation is CASSETGRNQPQHF.

This chain links TRBV25-1 with TRBJ1-2; perhaps TRBD1 as D (5 bases). Trimming removed 6 bases from V and 7 bases from J, with 12 bases in between. CDR1 MGHDK and CDR2 SYGVNS come from the germline V gene. CDR3 length: 12 amino acids. CDR3 loop: CASRGDLSGYTF. In nucleotides, the CDR3 is TGTGCCAGCAGAGGGGACCTCTCTGGCTACACCTTC.

This chain uses TRBV2 with TRBJ2-3; tentative D call: TRBD2 (5 bases). The CDR3 runs to 15 residues. Germline V gene sequence: CDR1 SNHLY, CDR2 FYNNEI. Trimming took 5 bases from V and 3 from J, leaving 15 bases between them. The CDR3 sequence: CASSPTTHGTDTQYF. The CDR3 DNA follows: TGTGCCAGCAGTCCGACTACCCACGGGACAGATACGCAGTATTTT.

The chain combines TRBV5-5 with TRBJ1-1; the D gene is possibly TRBD1 (6 bases). The ends were cut back, 6 bases at V and 1 base at J, with 10 bases in the middle. The CDR3 consists of 13 residues. Germline assignment: CDR1 SGHKS and CDR2 YYEKEE (reference sequence). The CDR3 here is CASTSQGNTEAFF. As DNA, the CDR3 is TGTGCCAGCACCTCACAGGGGAACACTGAAGCTTTCTTT.

The CDR3 region is CASRGAFYGYTF. DNA for the CDR3: TGTGCCAGCAGGGGGGCTTTTTATGGCTACACCTTC. The rearrangement joins TRBV9 to TRBJ1-2, with D possibly TRBD1 on 6 matching bases. Trimming took 5 bases from V and 5 from J, leaving 10 bases between them. Germline CDR1 and CDR2: SGDLS and YYNGEE. There are 12 residues in the CDR3.

The genes are TRBV29-1 and TRBJ1-2, with TRBD1 identical over 7 bases. Germline V gene sequence: CDR1 SQVTM, CDR2 ANQGSEA. The CDR3 runs to 13 residues. Trimming at V came to 2 bases and at J to 8 bases, leaving 8 bases not matched to a gene. Written as DNA, the CDR3 is TGCAGCGTTGAAAGAGACAGGGTCGGCGGCTACACCTTC. This gives the protein CSVERDRVGGYTF. The full variable domain, rest sourced from reference TRBV29-1 and TRBJ1-2, is SAVISQKPSRDICQRGTSLTIQCQVDSQVTMMFWYRQQPGQSLTLIATANQGSEATYESGFVIDKFPISRPNLTFSTLTVSNMSPEDSSIYLCSVERDRVGGYTFGSGTRLTVV.

Details on this clone: Other DNA sequences in this specimen translate into the identical CDR3. This chain uses TRBV18 with TRBJ2-1, with D perhaps TRBD1 (5 bases). The germline V and J ends were trimmed by 3 bases and 2 bases, with 8 bases remaining between them. CDR1 and CDR2 from the germline V gene are KGHSH and LQKENI. This CDR3 has 14 residues. The CDR3 DNA is TGTGCCAGCTCACCGCAGGGCGCCTACAATGAGCAGTTCTTC. Encoded protein: CASSPQGAYNEQFF.

This sequence joins TRBV6-5 and TRBJ2-2; TRBD1 agrees at 9 bases. V was pared by 2 bases and J by 0 bases, with 1 base of the junction left unmatched. The CDR3 is 16 amino acids. CDR1 is MNHEY, CDR2 SVGAGI, per germline. The CDR3 DNA sequence: TGTGCCAGCAGTTACCGACAGGGGGCGAACACCGGGGAGCTGTTTTTT. This codes for CASSYRQGANTGELFF.

The chain joins TRBV7-8 to TRBJ2-3; 8 nucleotides match TRBD2. V shed 2 bases, J shed 3 bases, and the junction held 13 bases outside the gene matches. The CDR3 length is 18 residues. Germline lookup yields CDR1 SGHVS and CDR2 FQNEAQ. The DNA for the CDR3 is TGTGCCAGCAGCTTACCCCTTTGGTTCGAGCGGGGGACAGATACGCAGTATTTT. Protein sequence: CASSLPLWFERGTDTQYF.

The gene calls are TRBV27 and TRBJ2-7, with TRBD1 as a possible D gene (5 bases). The CDR3 is made up of 14 amino acids. Germline V CDR1 and CDR2: MNHEY, SMNVEV (reference sequence). The ends were cut back, 4 bases at V and 4 bases at J, with 14 bases in the middle. The CDR3 DNA is TGTGCCAGCAGTTGGGCAGGGAAGGTTTACGAGCAGTACTTC. Amino acid sequence: CASSWAGKVYEQYF.

The table lists this clone with a count of one. The genes are TRBV5-4 and TRBJ2-1, with D maybe TRBD2 (6 bases). The germline V and J ends were trimmed by 0 bases and 1 base, with 8 bases remaining between them. CDR1 SGHNT and CDR2 YYREEE come from the germline V gene (reference sequence). The CDR3 spans 15 residues. The CDR3 is CASSLAGVSYNEQFF. DNA for the CDR3: TGTGCCAGCAGCTTGGCGGGGGTTTCCTACAATGAGCAGTTCTTC.

The chain employs TRBV29-1 and TRBJ1-1; TRBD1 might be the D (6 bases). The CDR3 loop spans 14 amino acids. V was cut by 7 bases and J by 5 bases, with 20 bases left in between. Germline lookup yields CDR1 SQVTM and CDR2 ANQGSEA. CDR3: CSGRSGGWGTEAFF. The CDR3 nucleotides read TGCAGCGGGCGGAGCGGGGGCTGGGGGACTGAAGCTTTCTTT.

The rearrangement uses TRBV6-2 or TRBV6-3 and TRBJ1-3, with 7 bases identical to TRBD1. The CDR3 has 15 amino acids. CDR1 MNHEY and CDR2 SVGEGT come from the germline V gene. V dropped 4 bases and J dropped 1; count of bases not matched to a gene: 4. The CDR3 nucleotides read TGTGCCAGCAGTTTACACAGGGGATCTGGAAACACCATATATTTT. It encodes CASSLHRGSGNTIYF.

The chain carries TRBV4-3 and TRBJ1-1; D is undetermined. The CDR3 runs 13 residues. From germline, CDR1 is LGHNA and CDR2 YSLEER. Deletions cut 4 bases from V and 1 base from J, with 7 bases between. CDR3 residues: CASSRSGNTEAFF. CDR3 in DNA: TGCGCCAGCAGCCGGAGCGGGAACACTGAAGCTTTCTTT.

This chain links TRBV5-1 with TRBJ2-1; 13 bases are shared with TRBD2. This CDR3 has 15 amino acids. The V gene's germline CDR1 is SGHRS and CDR2 YFSETQ. The ends lost 3 bases at V and 5 bases at J; junction bases unmatched: 2. The DNA of the CDR3 is TGCGCCAGCAGCTCACTAGCGGGAGGGCACAATGAGCAGTTCTTC. Amino acid sequence: CASSSLAGGHNEQFF.